These T cell receptor beta chains were read from a single sample in a study of CD4 T cells in relation to SARS-CoV-2 and coronaviruses. Repertoires were generated with immunoSEQ multiplex PCR, while TCRdb's copy carries only in-frame clones and drops some. The sample carries about 60,000 clones, approximately 90% recorded once. Material: naive CD4+ T cells from PBMCs. These receptor sequences come from an adult with COVID-19. Each CDR3 is given with its conserved first and last residue. The order of the fields is clone size, D gene, V gene, J gene, CDR3 DNA, CDR3 protein. A D gene is named only where the DNA matches it firmly. For some rows the clone size is stated as once, few or many, or as a class when expanded; others skip it.

abundance: NA; d_gene: NA; v_gene: TRBV6-6; j_gene: TRBJ1-6; CDR3nt: TGTGCCAGCAGTTACACCTTGTCGGTATATAATTCACCCCTCCACTTT; CDR3aa: CASSYTLSVYNSPLHF
abundance: NA; d_gene: NA; v_gene: TRBV7-2; j_gene: TRBJ2-1; CDR3nt: TGTGCCAGCAGCTCGGAGCGTTTACCGGGGAGCTCCTACAATGAGCAGTTCTTC; CDR3aa: CASSSERLPGSSYNEQFF
abundance: NA; d_gene: NA; v_gene: TRBV7-2; j_gene: TRBJ2-1; CDR3nt: TGTGCCAGCAGCTTACTAGACAGGGAGGGATACAATGAGCAGTTCTTC; CDR3aa: CASSLLDREGYNEQFF
abundance: NA; d_gene: TRBD2; v_gene: TRBV24-1; j_gene: TRBJ2-1; CDR3nt: TGTGCCACCAGTGAACCGGGGGGGATAGTCAATGAGCAGTTCTTC; CDR3aa: CATSEPGGIVNEQFF
abundance: NA; d_gene: TRBD1; v_gene: TRBV7-2; j_gene: TRBJ1-2; CDR3nt: TGTGCCAGCAGCTCCCTATCTAGGACAGGGGGCCAAGGCTACACCTTC; CDR3aa: CASSSLSRTGGQGYTF
abundance: few; d_gene: NA; v_gene: TRBV2; j_gene: TRBJ1-5; CDR3nt: TGTGCCAGCAGTGGCGCCGTCCGCAATCAGCCCCAGCATTTT; CDR3aa: CASSGAVRNQPQHF
abundance: NA; d_gene: NA; v_gene: TRBV5-8; j_gene: TRBJ2-1; CDR3nt: TGTGCCAGCAGCACATGGGGGGGGCCCTTCGTTCTCTTC; CDR3aa: CASSTWGGPFVLF
abundance: NA; d_gene: NA; v_gene: TRBV18; j_gene: TRBJ1-1; CDR3nt: TGTGCCAGCTCCCCCTCAGTGAACACTGAAGCTTTCTTT; CDR3aa: CASSPSVNTEAFF
abundance: NA; d_gene: NA; v_gene: TRBV6-5; j_gene: TRBJ2-3; CDR3nt: TGTGCCAGCAGTTACCGAGGTGGTGATACGCAGTATTTT; CDR3aa: CASSYRGGDTQYF
abundance: NA; d_gene: TRBD2; v_gene: TRBV3-1/TRBV3-2; j_gene: TRBJ2-2; CDR3nt: TGTGCCAGCAGTAGAGGGACTAGCTTCACCGGGGAGCTGTTTTTT; CDR3aa: CASSRGTSFTGELFF
abundance: few; d_gene: TRBD1; v_gene: TRBV2; j_gene: TRBJ2-7; CDR3nt: TGTGCCAGCAGTGAAATCCAGGGGGTCGAGCAGTACTTC; CDR3aa: CASSEIQGVEQYF
abundance: few; d_gene: TRBD1; v_gene: TRBV6-2/TRBV6-3; j_gene: TRBJ1-1; CDR3nt: TGTGCCAGCAGTACTAGACAGGGGAGGACTGAAGCTTTCTTT; CDR3aa: CASSTRQGRTEAFF
abundance: once; d_gene: NA; v_gene: TRBV2; j_gene: TRBJ2-5; CDR3nt: TGTGCCAGCAGTCAGGATGATGGGACCCAGTACTTC; CDR3aa: CASSQDDGTQYF
abundance: NA; d_gene: TRBD1; v_gene: TRBV7-7; j_gene: TRBJ2-5; CDR3nt: TGTGCCAGCAGCTTAAGGGGGGGGACAGGGGGCGAGACCCAGTACTTC; CDR3aa: CASSLRGGTGGETQYF
abundance: NA; d_gene: NA; v_gene: TRBV6-5; j_gene: TRBJ2-3; CDR3nt: TGTGCCAGCCGAAGGTCCTTTGGCACAGATACGCAGTATTTT; CDR3aa: CASRRSFGTDTQYF
abundance: NA; d_gene: NA; v_gene: TRBV28; j_gene: TRBJ2-5; CDR3nt: TGTGCCAGCAGCCGTACACGGGCGGTTGAGACCCAGTACTTC; CDR3aa: CASSRTRAVETQYF
abundance: NA; d_gene: TRBD2; v_gene: TRBV19; j_gene: TRBJ2-7; CDR3nt: TGTGCCAGTAGTAGGGACGCTGGGGTAGGTAGCGGGATATCCTACGAGCAGTACTTC; CDR3aa: CASSRDAGVGSGISYEQYF
abundance: NA; d_gene: TRBD2; v_gene: TRBV5-1; j_gene: TRBJ2-3; CDR3nt: TGCGCCAGCAACCCTCGGGCTAGCGGAACCACAGATACGCAGTATTTT; CDR3aa: CASNPRASGTTDTQYF
abundance: NA; d_gene: NA; v_gene: TRBV6-5; j_gene: TRBJ2-1; CDR3nt: TGTGCCAGCAGTTACTCGCGGAACAATGAGCAGTTCTTC; CDR3aa: CASSYSRNNEQFF
abundance: NA; d_gene: TRBD1; v_gene: TRBV3-1/TRBV3-2; j_gene: TRBJ1-2; CDR3nt: TGTGCCAGCAGCCGAGGACAGGGCGACGGCTACACCTTC; CDR3aa: CASSRGQGDGYTF
abundance: NA; d_gene: NA; v_gene: TRBV12-1; j_gene: TRBJ1-2; CDR3nt: TGTGCCAGCAAGCTCGGGGGCGACAGCAGCCCTAACTATGGCTACACCTTC; CDR3aa: CASKLGGDSSPNYGYTF
abundance: NA; d_gene: NA; v_gene: TRBV19; j_gene: TRBJ1-5; CDR3nt: TGTGCCAGTAGTAATAGGGGACGGGGGTCCAGCAATCAGCCCCAGCATTTT; CDR3aa: CASSNRGRGSSNQPQHF
abundance: NA; d_gene: TRBD1; v_gene: TRBV3-1/TRBV3-2; j_gene: TRBJ1-2; CDR3nt: TGTGCCAGCAGCCGAAACGGACAGGGTGCTGGCTACACCTTC; CDR3aa: CASSRNGQGAGYTF
abundance: NA; d_gene: NA; v_gene: TRBV28; j_gene: TRBJ1-2; CDR3nt: TGTGCCAGCAGTGTTACGGGGGCTGCCTATGGCTACACCTTC; CDR3aa: CASSVTGAAYGYTF
abundance: NA; d_gene: TRBD2; v_gene: TRBV3-1/TRBV3-2; j_gene: TRBJ2-1; CDR3nt: TGTGCCAGCAGCCAGGGACTAAACAATGAGCAGTTCTTC; CDR3aa: CASSQGLNNEQFF
abundance: NA; d_gene: NA; v_gene: TRBV7-9; j_gene: TRBJ2-3; CDR3nt: TGTGCCAGCAGTCTCAAGATGGATACGCAGTATTTT; CDR3aa: CASSLKMDTQYF
abundance: once; d_gene: NA; v_gene: TRBV9; j_gene: TRBJ2-4; CDR3nt: TGTGCCAGCAGCGTCTCAGTAAGTGACATTCAGTACTTC; CDR3aa: CASSVSVSDIQYF
abundance: NA; d_gene: TRBD1; v_gene: TRBV11-2; j_gene: TRBJ1-2; CDR3nt: TGTGCCAGCAGCTTAGTGGGGACAGGTCTTTATGGCTACACCTTC; CDR3aa: CASSLVGTGLYGYTF
abundance: NA; d_gene: NA; v_gene: TRBV5-6; j_gene: TRBJ2-1; CDR3nt: TGTGCCAGCAGCACTCTGTACAATGAGCAGTTCTTC; CDR3aa: CASSTLYNEQFF
abundance: NA; d_gene: NA; v_gene: TRBV11-2; j_gene: TRBJ1-3; CDR3nt: TGTGCCAGCAGCCTGAGAGACTCTGGAAACACCATATATTTT; CDR3aa: CASSLRDSGNTIYF
abundance: NA; d_gene: NA; v_gene: TRBV11-2; j_gene: TRBJ2-7; CDR3nt: TGTGCCAGCAGCTTCGTCGGCAGACGAGTGTACGAGCAGTACTTC; CDR3aa: CASSFVGRRVYEQYF
abundance: once; d_gene: NA; v_gene: TRBV5-1; j_gene: TRBJ2-5; CDR3nt: TGCGCCAGCAGCTTGGGTCACAGCCAAGAGACCCAGTACTTC; CDR3aa: CASSLGHSQETQYF
abundance: NA; d_gene: TRBD1; v_gene: TRBV7-9; j_gene: TRBJ2-3; CDR3nt: TGTGCCAGCAGCTTAAGGGGGCGAGGAGATACGCAGTATTTT; CDR3aa: CASSLRGRGDTQYF
abundance: few; d_gene: NA; v_gene: TRBV7-2; j_gene: TRBJ2-2; CDR3nt: TGTGCCAGCAGCTCTCGAGGGGAGCTGTTTTTT; CDR3aa: CASSSRGELFF
abundance: once; d_gene: TRBD1; v_gene: TRBV19; j_gene: TRBJ1-5; CDR3nt: TGTGCCAGTAAGGTCCCGAGACAGGGACTTGGAAATCAGCCCCAGCATTTT; CDR3aa: CASKVPRQGLGNQPQHF
abundance: NA; d_gene: NA; v_gene: TRBV4-2; j_gene: TRBJ1-5; CDR3nt: TGTGCCAGCAGCCAAGATCGTTATGGGAATCAGCCCCAGCATTTT; CDR3aa: CASSQDRYGNQPQHF
abundance: NA; d_gene: TRBD1; v_gene: TRBV28; j_gene: TRBJ1-2; CDR3nt: TGTGCCACCCTTGACGACAGGGGAACTCTTGGCTACACCTTC; CDR3aa: CATLDDRGTLGYTF
abundance: NA; d_gene: NA; v_gene: TRBV19; j_gene: TRBJ2-7; CDR3nt: TGTGCCAGTTCGACAGGCGCTTATGTGTGGTCGGGCGAGCAGTACTTC; CDR3aa: CASSTGAYVWSGEQYF
abundance: NA; d_gene: NA; v_gene: TRBV6-5; j_gene: TRBJ1-6; CDR3nt: TGTGCCAGCAGCTTGGTCCCCTATAATTCACCCCTCCACTTT; CDR3aa: CASSLVPYNSPLHF
abundance: NA; d_gene: TRBD1; v_gene: TRBV24-1; j_gene: TRBJ1-4; CDR3nt: TGTGCCACCAGTGATTCTCCCAGGGGGAGAGGGAATGAAAAACTGTTTTTT; CDR3aa: CATSDSPRGRGNEKLFF
abundance: once; d_gene: TRBD2; v_gene: TRBV2; j_gene: TRBJ2-3; CDR3nt: TGTGCCAGCACGCTAGCGGGGACCGGAACAGATACGCAGTATTTT; CDR3aa: CASTLAGTGTDTQYF
abundance: NA; d_gene: NA; v_gene: TRBV6-1; j_gene: TRBJ1-2; CDR3nt: TGTGCCAGCAGTGAAGCACAAGGCCGCTATGGCTACACCTTC; CDR3aa: CASSEAQGRYGYTF
abundance: NA; d_gene: NA; v_gene: TRBV7-9; j_gene: TRBJ2-1; CDR3nt: TGTGAAGTGGGGAGCGGCAATGAGCAGTTCTTC; CDR3aa: CEVGSGNEQFF
abundance: NA; d_gene: NA; v_gene: TRBV28; j_gene: TRBJ1-5; CDR3nt: TGTGCCAGCAATGTGGGCAATCAGCCCCAGCATTTT; CDR3aa: CASNVGNQPQHF